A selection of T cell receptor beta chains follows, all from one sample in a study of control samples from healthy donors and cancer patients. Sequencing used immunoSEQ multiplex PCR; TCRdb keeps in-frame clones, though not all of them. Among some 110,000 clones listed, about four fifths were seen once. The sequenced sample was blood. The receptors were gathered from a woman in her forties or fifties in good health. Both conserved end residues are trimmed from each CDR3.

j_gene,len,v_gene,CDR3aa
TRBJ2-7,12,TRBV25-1,ASSDHGRSYEQY
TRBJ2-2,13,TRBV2,ASKPGGGDTGELF
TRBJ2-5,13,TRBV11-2,ASSRTPGFQETQY
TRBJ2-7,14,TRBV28,ASKNRVKGNLYEQY
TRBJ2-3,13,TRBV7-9,ASSPGHTGTDTQY
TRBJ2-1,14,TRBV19,ASSPRTSGGYNEQF
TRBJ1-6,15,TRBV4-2,ASSQDFTLSYNSPLH
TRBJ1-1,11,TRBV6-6,ASSQTPYTEAF
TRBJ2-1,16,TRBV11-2,ASSLVTSGGYLHNEQF
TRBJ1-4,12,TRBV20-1,SASRGTQNEKLF
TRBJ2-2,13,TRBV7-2,ASNLVAGNTGELF
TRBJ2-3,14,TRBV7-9,ASSLASGSWTDTQY
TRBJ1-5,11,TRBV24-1,ATSDLRGQPQH
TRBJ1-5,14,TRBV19,ASSSQGATSNQPQH
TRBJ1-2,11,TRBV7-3,ASSFQGARGYT
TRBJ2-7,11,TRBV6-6,ASRSGRDYEQY
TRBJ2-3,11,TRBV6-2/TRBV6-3,ASSSTGADTQY
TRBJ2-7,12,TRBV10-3,AISDMGGTYEQY
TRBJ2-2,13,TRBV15,ATSRDNRNTGELF
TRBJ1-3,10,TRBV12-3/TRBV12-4,ASSFRGNTIY
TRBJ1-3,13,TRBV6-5,ASSRDRAGGNTIY
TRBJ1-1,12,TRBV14,ASSQEVGGTEAF
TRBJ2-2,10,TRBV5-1,ASSGLSGELF
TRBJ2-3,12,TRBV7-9,ASSWGEVADTQY
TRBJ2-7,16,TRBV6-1,ASSAVDPGRGPSYEQY
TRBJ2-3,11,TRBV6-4,ASSLRPTDTQY
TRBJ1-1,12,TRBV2,ASDDGRPGAEAF
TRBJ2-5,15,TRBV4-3,ASSQRNPQGSQETQY
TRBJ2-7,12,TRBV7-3,ASSPGLATYEQY
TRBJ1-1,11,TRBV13,ASSLDWATEAF
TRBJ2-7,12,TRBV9,ASSVGAGSYEQY
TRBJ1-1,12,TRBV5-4,ASSRQRVDTEAF
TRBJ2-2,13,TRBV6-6,ASSSPGLGRGELF
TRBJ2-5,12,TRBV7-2,ASSLGWTGETQY
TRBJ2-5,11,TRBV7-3,ASSFGTEETQY